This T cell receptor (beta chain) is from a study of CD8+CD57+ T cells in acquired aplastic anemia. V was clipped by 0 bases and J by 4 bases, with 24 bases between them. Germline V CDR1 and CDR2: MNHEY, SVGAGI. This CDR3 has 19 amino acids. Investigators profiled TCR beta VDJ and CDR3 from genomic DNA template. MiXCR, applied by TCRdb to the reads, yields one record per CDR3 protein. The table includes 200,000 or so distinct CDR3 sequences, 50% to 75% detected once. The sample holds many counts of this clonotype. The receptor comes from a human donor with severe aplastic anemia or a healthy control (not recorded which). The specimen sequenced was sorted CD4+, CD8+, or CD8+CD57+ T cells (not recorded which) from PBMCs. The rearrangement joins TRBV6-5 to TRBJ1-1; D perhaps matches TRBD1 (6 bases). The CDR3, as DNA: TGTGCCAGCAGTTACTCGATGGCCGGACTTAAACAGGGTATCACTGAAGCTTTCTTT. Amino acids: CASSYSMAGLKQGITEAFF.